This is a list of T cell receptor beta chains from one sample in a study of patients and donors after allogeneic stem cell transplantation. TCRdb passed the RT-PCR reads through MiXCR, listing each CDR3 protein once. The sample contains under 200,000 distinct CDR3 sequences, roughly 22% of which appear only once. Material: blood, either unsorted or a sorted T cell fraction (not recorded which). The receptors shown here come from a human donor who was either an allogeneic HSCT recipient or a stem cell or donor lymphocyte infusion donor (not recorded which). It is not recorded whose cells these are; they may come from a transplant donor. Both conserved end residues are part of each CDR3. The order of the fields is clone size, J gene, V gene, CDR3 protein. The size field is filled for only some rows; it gives once, few, many or a size class.

NA	TRBJ2-1	TRBV15	CATFHYNEQFF
few	TRBJ1-5	TRBV24-1	CATRELDRTSFNQPQHF
many	TRBJ1-1	TRBV12-3/TRBV12-4	CASSRQGSEAFF
many	TRBJ1-1	TRBV5-1	CASSLDGYTEAFF
NA	TRBJ2-1	TRBV4-1	CASSQGAAPDNEQFF
few	TRBJ2-3	TRBV28	CASSQQGAVADTQYF
NA	TRBJ2-3	TRBV14	CASSQNTDTQYF
NA	TRBJ2-3	TRBV4-1	CASSQAWVVTDTQYF
few	TRBJ2-1	TRBV4-1	CASSQRTSGGADEQFF
NA	TRBJ1-1	TRBV6-2/TRBV6-3	CASSYSRTGLNTEAFF
few	TRBJ1-4	TRBV7-6	CASTFTPGTRATNEKLFF
NA	TRBJ1-2	TRBV12-3/TRBV12-4	CASSYFPGYGYTF
NA	TRBJ2-2	TRBV6-5	CANSHRDNTGELFF
NA	TRBJ1-1	TRBV6-1	CASSERWGSEAFF
NA	TRBJ1-5	TRBV4-1	CASSYPSEGGWQPQHF
NA	TRBJ1-3	TRBV5-1	CASSLLQRASGNTIYF
few	TRBJ1-1	TRBV12-3/TRBV12-4	CASSFSEEALTEAFF
few	TRBJ1-2	TRBV6-1	CASSEESVYGYTF
NA	TRBJ1-1	TRBV29-1	CSVEKGLMNTEAFF
NA	TRBJ1-3	TRBV19	CASRTASTAGNTIYF
few	TRBJ1-6	TRBV9	CASSVGGGYNSPLHF
NA	TRBJ1-3	TRBV5-1	CASSLTGINSGNTIYF
NA	TRBJ1-4	TRBV5-1	CASSPAVATNEKLFF
few	TRBJ2-4	TRBV6-5	CASRSSGLDIQYF
few	TRBJ2-7	TRBV19	CASSRTGDEQYF
NA	TRBJ1-2	TRBV5-6	CASSFRLVETFSLNYGYTF
few	TRBJ1-4	TRBV7-6	CASSLGPGEKLFF
few	TRBJ2-1	TRBV29-1	CSVDRDRGGNEQFF
many	TRBJ1-1	TRBV20-1	CSARTGAVNTEAFF
few	TRBJ2-7	TRBV12-3/TRBV12-4	CASSLWDRPSEQYF
NA	TRBJ1-6	TRBV9	CASSASGNNSPLHF
few	TRBJ1-1	TRBV20-1	CSARDHRSNTEAFF
few	TRBJ1-5	TRBV7-8	CASSLRSRLQSNQPQHF
few	TRBJ2-7	TRBV29-1	CSVEDSGFPYEQYF
NA	TRBJ1-1	TRBV20-1	CSASSATAGTNTEAFF
few	TRBJ1-6	TRBV4-1	CASSPDSYNSPLHF
many	TRBJ1-1	TRBV29-1	CSVTRVTEAFF
NA	TRBJ2-7	TRBV6-1	CASSEGGGLKGYEQYF
few	TRBJ1-3	TRBV20-1	CSAREAGTGNTIYF
NA	TRBJ1-2	TRBV6-5	CASSSSRGQGYGYTF
NA	TRBJ2-1	TRBV20-1	CSVPTDVGFRDEQFF
few	TRBJ1-6	TRBV2	CASNILGPLNSPLHF
NA	TRBJ1-5	TRBV28	CASTPDTPYSNQPQHF
many	TRBJ1-1	TRBV5-1	CASSFWTGNTEAFF
few	TRBJ1-5	TRBV12-3/TRBV12-4	CASQASNQPQHF
NA	TRBJ2-2	TRBV15	CATSRDGTGELFF
few	TRBJ2-1	TRBV5-1	CASRLAGVTYNEQFF
NA	TRBJ1-6	TRBV28	CASSLGQFLPLHF
NA	TRBJ2-3	TRBV5-1	CASSLGSGSTDTQYF
NA	TRBJ1-2	TRBV20-1	CSAPDRVYGYTF
few	TRBJ1-1	TRBV18	CASSPPGAEMNTEAFF
few	TRBJ1-5	TRBV27	CASSPGFGVGGNSNQPQHF
NA	TRBJ1-5	TRBV12-3/TRBV12-4	CASSQDSPSNQPQHF
once	TRBJ2-1	TRBV20-1	CSARASGSSSYNEQFF